This T cell receptor beta chain originates from a study of spatial heterogeneity in lung cancer. Study-wide background: Averaged across combinations, each unique TCR and UMI pairing appeared more than ten times in raw reads, which were uncorrected. General study results and limits: Blood showed ubiquitous tumor TCRs more often at resection than at routine follow-up.

Specified time point: sample taken at primary tumor resection. Whole RNA came from tumor, nontumor lung or frozen PBMC and was sequenced without being sorted. The donors, about 74 patients with untreated early-stage non-small cell lung cancer, provided the samples. A unique molecular identifier was attached to every TCR cDNA molecule. TCRdb used MiXCR to reprocess the 5' RACE reads, holding one entry per CDR3 protein. The sample has 60,000 to 90,000 distinct CDR3 sequences, 13% seen once. This clonotype was detected a few times. Its antigen is as yet unknown. Trimming took 3 bases from V and 0 from J, leaving 14 bases between them. The germline gives CDR1 SGHTA, CDR2 FQGNSA. The CDR3 extends over 16 amino acids.

V and J are TRBV7-2 and TRBJ1-1; D call uncertain. The sequenced sample was PBMCs, obtained at surgery. This sequence was found in a male donor with early-stage non-small cell lung cancer. CDR3 nucleotides: TGTGCCAGCAGCTTTGTGAGTGGCGTTATGAACACTGAAGCTTTCTTT. It codes for CASSFVSGVMNTEAFF.